The TCR beta chain under discussion was sequenced for a study of blood T cell repertoires in COVID-19. At the level of the study: PBMCs, B-cell-depleted T cells, or T cells provided the cDNA or gDNA that made up the material.

Sequenced by immunoSEQ multiplex PCR; TCRdb stores in-frame clones only, minus some. The repertoire holds about 100,000 clones, 88% seen once, with over 8.5% in the top ten. Germline trimming cut 10 bases from V and 1 base from J; bases unmatched to any gene: 9. The germline CDR1 and CDR2 sequences are ENHRY and SYGVKD. This CDR3 is 15 amino acids long. The genes are TRBV10-3 and TRBJ1-1; the match to TRBD1 covers 10 bases. The sequence was obtained from a man older than 75 with acute or convalescent COVID-19. What was sequenced was peripheral blood. The CDR3 sequence is CATVPGQGTNTEAFF. The CDR3 nucleotides read TGTGCCACCGTCCCGGGACAGGGGACGAACACTGAAGCTTTCTTT.